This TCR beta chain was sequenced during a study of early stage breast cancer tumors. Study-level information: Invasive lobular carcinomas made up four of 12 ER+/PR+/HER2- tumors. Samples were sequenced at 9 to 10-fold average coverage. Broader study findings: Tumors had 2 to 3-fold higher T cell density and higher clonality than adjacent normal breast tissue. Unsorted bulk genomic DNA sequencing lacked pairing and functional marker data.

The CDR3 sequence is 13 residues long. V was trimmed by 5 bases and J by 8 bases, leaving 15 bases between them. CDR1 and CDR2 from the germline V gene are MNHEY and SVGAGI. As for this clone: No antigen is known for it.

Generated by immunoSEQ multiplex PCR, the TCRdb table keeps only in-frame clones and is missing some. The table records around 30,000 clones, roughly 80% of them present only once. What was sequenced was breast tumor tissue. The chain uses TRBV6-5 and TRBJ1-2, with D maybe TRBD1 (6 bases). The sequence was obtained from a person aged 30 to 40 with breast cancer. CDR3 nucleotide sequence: TGTGCCAGCAGTGCCACAGGGCGAGAAGGCTACACCTTC. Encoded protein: CASSATGREGYTF.